This T cell receptor beta chain appears in the sequencing data of a study of cytomegalovirus exposure and HLA in healthy donors. Germline CDR1 GTSNPN, CDR2 SVGIG (reference sequence). The CDR3 extends over 14 amino acids. After removal of 0 bases from V and 5 bases from J, the junction contained 5 bases not matched to a gene. The PCR was carried out with 60 Vbeta primers and 13 Jbeta primers. Profiled with immunoSEQ multiplex PCR; TCRdb holds only in-frame clones, not every one. Of about 120,000 clones in the sample, about 76% were seen once. There are a few counts of this clone. The antigen is not known. Notes on the study in general: In a later analysis, across HLA loci, associated TCR counts were highest for DRB1, lowest for HLA-C.

This chain uses TRBV30 with TRBJ2-3; 7 bases are shared with TRBD2. Material: PBMCs. The receptor was derived from a man aged 60 to 69 in good health and CMV-seropositive. The CDR3 DNA reads TGTGCCTGGAGTGTACGAGCGGGGCTAGATACGCAGTATTTT. Amino acids: CAWSVRAGLDTQYF.